The 7 T cell receptor beta chains listed next were all sequenced from one sample in a study of T cell repertoires in cytomegalovirus infection. TCRdb itself ran the reads through MiXCR, one entry per CDR3 protein. The sample has under 250,000 distinct CDR3 sequences, over 9% seen once. Source material: PBMCs. These receptors were taken from a human donor in good health (CMV status not recorded). Some clones in this sample may be carry-over from other donors' samples.

The chain carries TRBV7-3 and TRBJ1-1; D perhaps matches TRBD1 (5 bases). The ends were cut back, 2 bases at V and 4 bases at J, with 8 bases in the middle. This CDR3 contains 13 residues. Germline V gene lookup returns CDR1 SGHTA and CDR2 FQGTGA. The CDR3 region is CASSLWGGTEAFF. The CDR3 DNA is TGTGCCAGCAGCTTATGGGGGGGCACTGAAGCTTTCTTT.

The chain has TRBV5-1 and TRBJ1-5; D is undetermined. Germline CDR1 reads SGHRS; CDR2 reads YFSETQ. The CDR3 loop spans 14 amino acids. Trimming cost V 0 bases and J 4 bases, with 8 bases left between them. CDR3 bases: TGCGCCAGCAGCTTGGAGCCGGGTAATCAGCCCCAGCATTTT. This codes for CASSLEPGNQPQHF.

V gene TRBV29-1 combines with J gene TRBJ1-2; 9 positions match TRBD1. V lost 2 bases to trimming and J lost 4 bases; unmatched junction nucleotides: 8. This CDR3 contains 15 residues. Germline-derived CDR1 and CDR2 are SQVTM and ANQGSEA. In DNA form, the CDR3 reads TGCAGCGTTGAATCGGGGACAGGGTATGGCTATGGCTACACCTTC. This translates into CSVESGTGYGYGYTF.

This clonotype came up many times. The chain combines TRBV7-2 with TRBJ2-7, with D perhaps assigned TRBD1 or TRBD2 (5 bases each). Germline CDR1 and CDR2: SGHTA and FQGNSA. V lost 4 bases and J lost 0, with 10 bases in between. The length of the CDR3 is 14 residues. CDR3 sequence reads: CASSSGRLSYEQYF. DNA of the CDR3: TGTGCCAGCAGCTCGGGACGCCTCTCCTACGAGCAGTACTTC.

This clonotype was seen at least ten times. The V and J genes are TRBV7-2 and TRBJ2-3; D tentatively fits TRBD1 or TRBD2 (5 bases each). The CDR3 has 14 residues. Trimming shortened V by 6 bases and J by 4 bases, and 14 bases separated the two germline ends. Germline CDR1 SGHTA, CDR2 FQGNSA. The CDR3 spells CASRPLGVADTQYF. DNA of the CDR3: TGTGCCAGCAGGCCCTTGGGGGTCGCAGATACGCAGTATTTT.

In this sample, this clonotype turned up a few times. The rearrangement uses TRBV5-1 and TRBJ2-3, with D hard to call. From germline, CDR1 is SGHRS and CDR2 YFSETQ. Trimming removed 0 bases at V and 6 bases at J, with 14 bases between. This CDR3 region has 15 residues. The CDR3 sequence is CASSLDRLGIDTQYF. CDR3 sequence (DNA): TGCGCCAGCAGCTTGGACAGACTGGGTATCGATACGCAGTATTTT.

There are many counts of this clonotype. The V call is TRBV20-1, the J call TRBJ2-5, with TRBD1 matching 8 bases. Germline assignment: CDR1 DFQATT and CDR2 SNEGSKA (reference sequence). This CDR3 comprises 14 residues. With 0 bases clipped from V and 0 bases from J, the junction kept 0 bases outside the gene matches. The CDR3 coding sequence is TGCAGTGCTAGAGAGGGACAGGACCAAGAGACCCAGTACTTC. Protein sequence: CSAREGQDQETQYF.